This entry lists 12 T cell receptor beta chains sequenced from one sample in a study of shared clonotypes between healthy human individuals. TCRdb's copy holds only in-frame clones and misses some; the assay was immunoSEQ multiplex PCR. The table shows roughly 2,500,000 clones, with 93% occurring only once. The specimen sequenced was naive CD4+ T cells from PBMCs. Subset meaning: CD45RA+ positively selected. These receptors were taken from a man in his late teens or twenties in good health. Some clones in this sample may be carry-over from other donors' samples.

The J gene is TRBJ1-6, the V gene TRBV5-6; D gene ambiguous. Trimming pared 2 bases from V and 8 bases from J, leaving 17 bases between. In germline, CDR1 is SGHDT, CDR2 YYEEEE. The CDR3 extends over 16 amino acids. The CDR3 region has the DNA TGTGCCAGCAGCTTACGTGACGGAAGCGGCTATTCACCCCTCCACTTT. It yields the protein CASSLRDGSGYSPLHF.

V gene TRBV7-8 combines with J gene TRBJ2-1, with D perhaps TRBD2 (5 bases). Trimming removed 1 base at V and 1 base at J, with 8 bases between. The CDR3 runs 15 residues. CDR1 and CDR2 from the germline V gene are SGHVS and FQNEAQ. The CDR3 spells CASSLVSGSYNEQFF. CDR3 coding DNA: TGTGCCAGCAGCTTAGTGAGCGGATCCTACAATGAGCAGTTCTTC.

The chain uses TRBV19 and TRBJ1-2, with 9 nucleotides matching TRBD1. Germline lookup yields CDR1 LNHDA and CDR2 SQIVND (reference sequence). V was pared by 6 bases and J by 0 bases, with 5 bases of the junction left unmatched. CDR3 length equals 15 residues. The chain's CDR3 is CASSQTGGSNYGYTF. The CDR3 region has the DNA TGTGCCAGTAGCCAAACAGGGGGCTCTAACTATGGCTACACCTTC. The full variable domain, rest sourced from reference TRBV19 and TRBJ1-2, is DGGITQSPKYLFRKEGQNVTLSCEQNLNHDAMYWYRQDPGQGLRLIYYSQIVNDFQKGDIAEGYSVSREKKESFPLTVTSAQKNPTAFYLCASSQTGGSNYGYTFGSGTRLTVV.

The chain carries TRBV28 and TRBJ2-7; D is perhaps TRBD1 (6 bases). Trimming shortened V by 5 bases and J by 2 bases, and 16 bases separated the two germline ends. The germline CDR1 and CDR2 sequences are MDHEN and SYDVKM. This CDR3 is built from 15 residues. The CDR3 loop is CASSTTGTDTYEQYF. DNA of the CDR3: TGTGCCAGCAGTACTACAGGGACGGACACCTACGAGCAGTACTTC. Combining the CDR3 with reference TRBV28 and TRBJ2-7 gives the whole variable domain DVKVTQSSRYLVKRTGEKVFLECVQDMDHENMFWYRQDPGLGLRLIYFSYDVKMKEKGDIPEGYSVSREKKERFSLILESASTNQTSMYLCASSTTGTDTYEQYFGPGTRLTVT.

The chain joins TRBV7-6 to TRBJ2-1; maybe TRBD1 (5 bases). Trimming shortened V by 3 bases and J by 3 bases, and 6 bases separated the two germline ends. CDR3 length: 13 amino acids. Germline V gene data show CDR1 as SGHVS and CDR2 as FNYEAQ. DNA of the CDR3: TGTGCCAGCAGCTTCCAGGGCTACAATGAGCAGTTCTTC. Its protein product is CASSFQGYNEQFF.

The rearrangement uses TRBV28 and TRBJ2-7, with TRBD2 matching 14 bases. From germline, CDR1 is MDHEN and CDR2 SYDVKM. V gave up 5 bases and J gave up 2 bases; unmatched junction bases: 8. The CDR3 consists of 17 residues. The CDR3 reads CASSVPGLAGAPYEQYF. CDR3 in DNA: TGTGCCAGCAGTGTGCCGGGACTAGCGGGGGCTCCCTACGAGCAGTACTTC.

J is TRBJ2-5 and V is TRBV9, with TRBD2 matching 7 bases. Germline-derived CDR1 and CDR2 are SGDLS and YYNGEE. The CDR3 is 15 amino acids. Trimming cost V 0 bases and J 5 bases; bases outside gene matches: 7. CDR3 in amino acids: CASSVAGGNWETQYF. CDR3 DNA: TGTGCCAGCAGCGTAGCCGGGGGGAATTGGGAGACCCAGTACTTC.

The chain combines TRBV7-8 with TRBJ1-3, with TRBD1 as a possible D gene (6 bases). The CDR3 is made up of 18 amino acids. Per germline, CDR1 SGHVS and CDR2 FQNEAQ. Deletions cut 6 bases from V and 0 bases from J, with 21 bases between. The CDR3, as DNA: TGTGCCAGCAGACCTGAACCGGGACACTCAAACTCTGGAAACACCATATATTTT. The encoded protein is CASRPEPGHSNSGNTIYF.

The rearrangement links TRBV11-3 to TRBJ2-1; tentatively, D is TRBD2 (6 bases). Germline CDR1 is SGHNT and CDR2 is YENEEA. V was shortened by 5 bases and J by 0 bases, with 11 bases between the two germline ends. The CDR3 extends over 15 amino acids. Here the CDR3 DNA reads TGTGCCAGCAGCACGCGGGACCTCTCCTACAATGAGCAGTTCTTC. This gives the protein CASSTRDLSYNEQFF. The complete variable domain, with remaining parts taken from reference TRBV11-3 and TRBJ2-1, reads EAGVVQSPRYKIIEKKQPVAFWCNPISGHNTLYWYLQNLGQGPELLIRYENEEAVDDSQLPKDRFSAERLKGVDSTLKIQPAELGDSAVYLCASSTRDLSYNEQFFGPGTRLTVL.

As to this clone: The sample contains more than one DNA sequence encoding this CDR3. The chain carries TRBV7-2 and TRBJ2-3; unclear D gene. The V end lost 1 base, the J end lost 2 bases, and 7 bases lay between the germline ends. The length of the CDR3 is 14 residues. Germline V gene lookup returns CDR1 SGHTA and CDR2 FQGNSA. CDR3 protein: CASSLGALTDTQYF. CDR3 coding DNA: TGTGCCAGCAGCTTAGGGGCCCTCACAGATACGCAGTATTTT.

DNA for the CDR3: TGTGCCACCAGCAGAGGAACCGCGTTTTTGGCTTTCTTT. It yields the protein CATSRGTAFLAFF. This chain uses TRBV15 with TRBJ1-1; D uncertain. The germline V and J ends were trimmed by 1 base and 11 bases, with 14 bases remaining between them. The V gene's germline CDR1 is LNHNV and CDR2 YYDKDF (reference sequence). The CDR3 loop spans 13 amino acids.

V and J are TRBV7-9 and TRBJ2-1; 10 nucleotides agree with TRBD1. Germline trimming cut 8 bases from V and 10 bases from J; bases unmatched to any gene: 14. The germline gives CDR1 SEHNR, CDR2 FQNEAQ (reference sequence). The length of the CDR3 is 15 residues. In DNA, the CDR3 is TGTGCCAGCGGGAGAACGGGACAGGGGTTACGGGAGCAGTTCTTC. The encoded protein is CASGRTGQGLREQFF.